This T cell receptor beta chain was captured in a study of human T cells and chemical hapten exposure. Study-level points and caveats: Alopecia was present in the donors, so their immune response may differ from healthy people's.

TCRdb used MiXCR to reprocess the RACE reads, holding one entry per CDR3 protein. Among 85,000 to 100,000 distinct CDR3 sequences, roughly 27% were seen once, and the ten largest hold 10%. A word on this clonotype: Its antigen is unknown.

Time point indicated: patch test 3, about 24 weeks after DPC sensitization. Treatment indicated: therapeutic diphenylcyclopropenone sensitization with weekly scalp DPC. The source material was whole blood, sampled in connection with sensitization to the hapten diphenylcyclopropenone (DPC). The TCR comes from a man aged 35-49 years with alopecia areata. Some clones in this sample may be carry-over from other donors' samples.

The CDR3 region is CASSVDPSTRGGSTDTQYF. Here the CDR3 DNA reads TGTGCCAGCAGCGTAGACCCCTCCACAAGAGGGGGTAGCACAGATACGCAGTATTTT. This chain uses TRBV9 with TRBJ2-3; a possible D gene is TRBD1 (6 bases). This CDR3 region has 19 residues. Trimming pared 0 bases from V and 0 bases from J, leaving 20 bases between. CDR1 SGDLS and CDR2 YYNGEE come from the germline V gene.